This TCR beta chain was profiled in a study of Graves' ophthalmopathy and Graves' hyperthyroidism. Study-wide context: Upon initial diagnosis and before any treatment, peripheral blood was collected.

Donors with ophthalmopathy: moderate-to-severe activity, CAS ≥3, NOSPECS ≥4, duration under 3 months. Enrollment excluded any patients with other autoimmune diseases, uncontrolled infections, pregnancy or lactation. As the template, RNA transcripts were used to amplify TCR beta CDR3 regions. HTBI primers were employed in first-round RT-PCR, then a second-round multiplex PCR followed. TCRdb re-called the multiplex PCR reads through MiXCR, storing one row per CDR3 protein. The sample lists about 480,000 distinct CDR3 sequences, roughly 14% occurring once. Findings and limits, study-wide: The blood repertoire also included most expanded thyroid clonotypes above 0.001 frequency.

This clonotype was seen ten or more times. What it binds is not known. Germline loops: CDR1 DFQATT, CDR2 SNEGSKA (reference sequence). V dropped 2 bases and J dropped 2; count of bases not matched to a gene: 1. The CDR3 length is 14 residues. The receptor was derived from a woman aged 25 to 39 with Graves' ophthalmopathy. Material for sequencing was blood. The J gene is TRBJ2-7, the V gene TRBV20-1; 12 bases match TRBD2. CDR3 sequence reads: CSARRTSGAYEQYF. CDR3 coding DNA: TGCAGTGCTAGAAGGACTAGCGGGGCCTACGAGCAGTACTTC.